The rows below give T cell receptor beta chains drawn from one sample of a study of cytomegalovirus exposure and HLA in healthy donors. The table came from immunoSEQ multiplex PCR; TCRdb's copy has only in-frame clones and leaves some out. Of more than 95,000 clones detected, 76% appear once; the ten largest clones hold over 4.5%. Sequencing was carried out using PBMCs. Receptor source: a woman aged 18 to 35 in good health and CMV-seropositive. CDR3s include the opening cysteine and the closing phenylalanine or tryptophan. A D gene is named only where the DNA matches it firmly. Rows give clone size only sometimes, using once, few, many, or a class for an expanded clone.

abundance	v_gene	j_gene	d_gene	CDR3aa	CDR3nt
.	TRBV9	TRBJ2-6	TRBD1	CASSGTGKSGANVLTF	TGTGCCAGCAGCGGGACAGGGAAGTCTGGGGCCAACGTCCTGACTTTC
.	TRBV30	TRBJ2-1	TRBD1	CAWISGRGIGEQFF	TGTGCCTGGATTTCGGGCAGGGGGATTGGTGAGCAGTTCTTC
.	TRBV2	TRBJ1-2	.	CARPKTGGYTF	TGTGCCAGACCAAAAACCGGTGGCTACACCTTC
.	TRBV28	TRBJ1-5	.	CASQGKAVQPQHF	TGTGCCAGCCAGGGGAAGGCCGTTCAGCCCCAGCATTTT
.	TRBV29-1	TRBJ2-7	TRBD2	CSVEADSGTSYEQYF	TGCAGCGTTGAAGCGGATAGCGGGACCTCCTACGAGCAGTACTTC
.	TRBV11-3	TRBJ2-1	.	CASWSANEQFF	TGTGCCAGCTGGAGCGCCAATGAGCAGTTCTTC
.	TRBV13	TRBJ2-1	.	CASSLAGGGSYNEQFF	TGTGCCAGCAGTCTCGCAGGAGGTGGAAGCTACAATGAGCAGTTCTTC
few	TRBV28	TRBJ2-7	.	CASSGYGTGSPYEQYF	TGTGCCAGCAGTGGTTACGGGACTGGTAGTCCCTACGAGCAGTACTTC
.	TRBV28	TRBJ1-5	TRBD1	CASSSGQGGNQPQHF	TGTGCCAGCAGTTCGGGACAGGGTGGAAATCAGCCCCAGCATTTT
.	TRBV6-1	TRBJ1-2	.	CASSPRLNYGYTF	TGTGCCAGCAGTCCCAGACTGAACTATGGCTACACCTTC
.	TRBV7-2	TRBJ1-4	TRBD1	CASSLRQGATNEKLFF	TGTGCCAGCAGCTTGAGACAGGGGGCAACTAATGAAAAACTGTTTTTT
few	TRBV7-3	TRBJ2-3	.	CASSLNGPRSSTDTQYF	TGTGCCAGCAGCTTAAATGGTCCGAGGTCTAGCACAGATACGCAGTATTTT
.	TRBV29-1	TRBJ2-7	.	CSVQGAGIYEQYF	TGCAGCGTGCAGGGTGCAGGTATCTACGAGCAGTACTTC
.	TRBV30	TRBJ2-3	TRBD1	CAWSPGQGIADTQYF	TGTGCCTGGAGCCCGGGACAGGGAATCGCAGATACGCAGTATTTT
.	TRBV6-4	TRBJ2-3	TRBD1	CASSQQGGDTQYF	TGTGCCAGCAGTCAACAGGGGGGAGATACGCAGTATTTT
.	TRBV5-4	TRBJ2-7	TRBD1	CASSLGNRGIPSEQYF	TGTGCCAGCAGCTTGGGTAACAGGGGGATCCCTTCCGAGCAGTACTTC
.	TRBV11-1	TRBJ2-1	.	CASSHRDFRQFF	TGTGCCAGCAGCCATCGGGATTTCAGGCAGTTCTTC
.	TRBV5-6	TRBJ2-1	.	CASSWLDEQFF	TGTGCCAGCAGCTGGTTAGATGAGCAGTTCTTC
.	TRBV27	TRBJ2-2	TRBD1	CASSLFVGTGGGGELFF	TGTGCCAGCAGTTTATTTGTTGGGACAGGGGGAGGAGGGGAGCTGTTTTTT
.	TRBV5-1	TRBJ1-2	.	CASSLGYTF	TGCGCCAGCAGTTTAGGCTACACCTTC
once	TRBV6-5	TRBJ2-2	.	CASELPDTGELFF	TGTGCCAGCGAACTACCAGACACCGGGGAGCTGTTTTTT
.	TRBV28	TRBJ2-5	.	CASSFLAQETQYF	TGTGCCAGCAGTTTCTTGGCACAAGAGACCCAGTACTTC
.	TRBV4-1	TRBJ2-1	TRBD1	CASSQETGFEQFF	TGCGCCAGCAGCCAAGAGACAGGGTTTGAGCAGTTCTTC
once	TRBV2	TRBJ2-5	TRBD1	CASRTGDGQTQYF	TGTGCCAGCAGGACAGGGGACGGGCAGACCCAGTACTTC
.	TRBV2	TRBJ1-1	TRBD1	CASKGTGGMNTEAFF	TGTGCCAGCAAGGGGACAGGGGGTATGAACACTGAAGCTTTCTTT
.	TRBV21-1	TRBJ2-7	.	CASRSLRFFSYEQYF	TGTGCCAGCAGATCCCTCCGGTTTTTCTCCTACGAGCAGTACTTC
once	TRBV2	TRBJ2-3	.	CASSVQGIDTDTQYF	TGTGCCAGCAGCGTACAGGGTATCGACACAGATACGCAGTATTTT